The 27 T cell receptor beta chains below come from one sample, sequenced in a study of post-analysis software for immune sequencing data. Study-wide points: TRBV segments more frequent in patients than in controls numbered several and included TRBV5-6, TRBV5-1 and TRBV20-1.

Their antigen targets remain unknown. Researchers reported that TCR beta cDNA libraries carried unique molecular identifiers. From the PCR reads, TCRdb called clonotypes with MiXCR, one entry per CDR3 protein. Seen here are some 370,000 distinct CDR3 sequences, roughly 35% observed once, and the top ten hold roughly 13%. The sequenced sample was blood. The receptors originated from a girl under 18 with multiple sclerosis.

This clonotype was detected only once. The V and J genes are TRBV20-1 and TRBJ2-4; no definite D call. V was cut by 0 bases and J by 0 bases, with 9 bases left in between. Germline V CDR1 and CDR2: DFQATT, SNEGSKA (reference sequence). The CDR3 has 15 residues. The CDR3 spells CSARDQQAAKNIQYF. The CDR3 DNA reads TGCAGTGCTAGAGACCAGCAGGCAGCCAAAAACATTCAGTACTTC.

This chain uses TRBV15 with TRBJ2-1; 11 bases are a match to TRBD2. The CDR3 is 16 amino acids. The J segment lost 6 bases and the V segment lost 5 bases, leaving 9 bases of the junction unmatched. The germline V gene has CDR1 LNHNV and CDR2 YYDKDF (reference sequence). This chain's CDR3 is CATSLTASGGTNEQFF. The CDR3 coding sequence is TGTGCCACCAGCCTCACTGCTAGCGGGGGGACCAATGAGCAGTTCTTC.

The CDR3 spells CASSFYILAGGRKDTQYF. Written as DNA, the CDR3 is TGTGCCAGCAGTTTCTATATACTAGCGGGGGGCCGAAAAGATACGCAGTATTTT. The V call is TRBV12-3 or TRBV12-4, the J call TRBJ2-3, with 12 bases lining up with TRBD2. The J segment lost 5 bases and the V segment lost 3 bases, leaving 12 bases of the junction unmatched. The CDR3 has 18 residues.

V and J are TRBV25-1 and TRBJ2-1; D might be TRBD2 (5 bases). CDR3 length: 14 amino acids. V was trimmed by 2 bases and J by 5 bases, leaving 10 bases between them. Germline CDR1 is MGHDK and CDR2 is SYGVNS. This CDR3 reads CASSESGTHNEQFF. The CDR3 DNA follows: TGTGCCAGCAGTGAAAGCGGCACCCACAATGAGCAGTTCTTC.

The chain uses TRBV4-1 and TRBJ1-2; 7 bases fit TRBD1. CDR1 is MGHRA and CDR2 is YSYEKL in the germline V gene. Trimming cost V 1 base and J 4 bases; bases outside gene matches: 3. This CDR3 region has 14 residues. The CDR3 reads CASSQGTGTYGYTF. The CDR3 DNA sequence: TGCGCCAGCAGCCAAGGGACAGGTACCTATGGCTACACCTTC.

For the CDR3, the DNA is TGCGCCAGCAGCTTGTTTCCCAACTATGGCTACACCTTC. Protein: CASSLFPNYGYTF. The V gene is TRBV5-1, the J gene TRBJ1-2; D is undetermined. Trimming stripped 1 base from V and 2 bases from J, with 6 bases between. The germline gives CDR1 SGHRS, CDR2 YFSETQ. The CDR3 spans 13 residues. Drawing the rest from reference TRBV5-1 and TRBJ1-2, the complete variable domain is KAGVTQTPRYLIKTRGQQVTLSCSPISGHRSVSWYQQTPGQGLQFLFEYFSETQRNKGNFPGRFSGRQFSNSRSEMNVSTLELGDSALYLCASSLFPNYGYTFGSGTRLTVV.

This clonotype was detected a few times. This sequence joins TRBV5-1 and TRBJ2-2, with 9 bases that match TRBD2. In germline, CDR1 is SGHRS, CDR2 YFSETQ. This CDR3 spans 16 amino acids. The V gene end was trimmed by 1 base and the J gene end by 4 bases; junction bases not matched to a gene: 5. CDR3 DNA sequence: TGCGCCAGCAGCTTGCGACTAGCGGTGATCACCGGGGAGCTGTTTTTT. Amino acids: CASSLRLAVITGELFF.

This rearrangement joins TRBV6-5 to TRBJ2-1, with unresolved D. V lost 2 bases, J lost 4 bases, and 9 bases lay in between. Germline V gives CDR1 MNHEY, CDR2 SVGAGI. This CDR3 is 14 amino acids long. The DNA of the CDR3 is TGTGCCAGCAGTTACCGGGCAGAATACAATGAGCAGTTCTTC. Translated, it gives CASSYRAEYNEQFF.

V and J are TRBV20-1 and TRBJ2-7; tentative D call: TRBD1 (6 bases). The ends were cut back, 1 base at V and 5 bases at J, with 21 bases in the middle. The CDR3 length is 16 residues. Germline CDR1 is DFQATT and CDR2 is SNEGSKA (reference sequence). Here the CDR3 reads CSARAWFGQLAHEQYF. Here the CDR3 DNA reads TGCAGTGCTAGAGCCTGGTTTGGACAGTTAGCCCACGAGCAGTACTTC.

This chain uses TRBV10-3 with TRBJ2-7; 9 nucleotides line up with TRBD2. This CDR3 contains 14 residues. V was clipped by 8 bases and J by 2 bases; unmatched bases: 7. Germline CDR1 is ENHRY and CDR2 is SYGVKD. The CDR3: CAIGSGGLPYEQYF. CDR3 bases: TGTGCCATCGGTAGCGGGGGCCTACCCTACGAGCAGTACTTC.

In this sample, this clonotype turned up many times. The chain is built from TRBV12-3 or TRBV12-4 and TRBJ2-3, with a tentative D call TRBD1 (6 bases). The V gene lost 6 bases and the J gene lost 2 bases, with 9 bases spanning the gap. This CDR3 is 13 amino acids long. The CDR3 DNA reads TGTGCCAGCAGACGGGACACCACAGATACGCAGTATTTT. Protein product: CASRRDTTDTQYF.

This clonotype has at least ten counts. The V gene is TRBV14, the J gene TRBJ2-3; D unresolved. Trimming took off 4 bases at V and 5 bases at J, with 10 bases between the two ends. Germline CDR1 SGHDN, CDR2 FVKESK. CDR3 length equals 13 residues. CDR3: CASSPFMGDTQYF. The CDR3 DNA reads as TGTGCCAGCAGCCCGTTTATGGGAGATACGCAGTATTTT.

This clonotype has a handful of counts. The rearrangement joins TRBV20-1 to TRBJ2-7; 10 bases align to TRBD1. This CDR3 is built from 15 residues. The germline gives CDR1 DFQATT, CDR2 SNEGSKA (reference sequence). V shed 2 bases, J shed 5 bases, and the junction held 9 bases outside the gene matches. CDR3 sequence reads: CSARPGQGSVNEQYF. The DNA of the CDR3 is TGCAGTGCTAGACCGGGACAGGGGTCTGTCAACGAGCAGTACTTC.

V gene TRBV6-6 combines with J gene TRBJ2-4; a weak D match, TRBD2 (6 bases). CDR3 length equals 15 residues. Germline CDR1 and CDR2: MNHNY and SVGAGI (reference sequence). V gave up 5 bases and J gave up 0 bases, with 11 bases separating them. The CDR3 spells CASSRTGVAKNIQYF. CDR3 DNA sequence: TGTGCCAGCAGTAGAACGGGGGTAGCCAAAAACATTCAGTACTTC.

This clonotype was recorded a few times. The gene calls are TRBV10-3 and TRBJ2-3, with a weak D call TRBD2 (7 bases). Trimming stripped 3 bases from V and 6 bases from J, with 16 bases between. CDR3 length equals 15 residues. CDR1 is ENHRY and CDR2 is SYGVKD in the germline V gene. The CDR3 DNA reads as TGTGCCATCAGTGAAGGCAGGGGAGGGACGGATACGCAGTATTTT. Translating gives CAISEGRGGTDTQYF.

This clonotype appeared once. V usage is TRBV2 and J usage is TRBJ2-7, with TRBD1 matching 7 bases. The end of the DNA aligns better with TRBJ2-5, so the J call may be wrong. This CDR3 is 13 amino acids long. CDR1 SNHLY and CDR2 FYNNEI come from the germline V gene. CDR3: CASSTGVGETQYF. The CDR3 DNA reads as TGTGCCAGCTCCACAGGGGTCGGGGAGACCCAGTACTTC.

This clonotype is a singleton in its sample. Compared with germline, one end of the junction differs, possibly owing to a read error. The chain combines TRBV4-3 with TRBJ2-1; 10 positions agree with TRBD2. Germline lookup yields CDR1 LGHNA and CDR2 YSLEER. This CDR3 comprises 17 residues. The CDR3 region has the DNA TGCCCCAGCAGCCATGCTCGGACTAGCGGAAATTACAATGAGCAGTTCTTC. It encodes CPSSHARTSGNYNEQFF.

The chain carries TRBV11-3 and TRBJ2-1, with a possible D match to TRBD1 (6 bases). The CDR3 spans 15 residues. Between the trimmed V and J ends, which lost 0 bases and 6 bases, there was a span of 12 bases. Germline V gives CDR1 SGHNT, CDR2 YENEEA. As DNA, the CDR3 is TGTGCCAGCAGCTTAGATCCGTACAGGGCCAATGAGCAGTTCTTC. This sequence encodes CASSLDPYRANEQFF.

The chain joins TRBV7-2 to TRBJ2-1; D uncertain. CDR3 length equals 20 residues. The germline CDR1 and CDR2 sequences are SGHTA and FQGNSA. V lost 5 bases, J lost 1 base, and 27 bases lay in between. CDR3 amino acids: CASSPSLVDIWSRSYNEQFF. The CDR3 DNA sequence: TGTGCCAGCAGCCCTTCTCTCGTCGACATCTGGTCTAGGTCCTACAATGAGCAGTTCTTC.

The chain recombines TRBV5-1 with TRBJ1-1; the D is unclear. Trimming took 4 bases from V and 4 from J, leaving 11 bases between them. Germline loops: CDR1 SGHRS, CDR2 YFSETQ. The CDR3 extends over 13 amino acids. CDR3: CASSPPGVTEAFF. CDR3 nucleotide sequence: TGCGCCAGCAGCCCCCCTGGGGTCACTGAAGCTTTCTTT.

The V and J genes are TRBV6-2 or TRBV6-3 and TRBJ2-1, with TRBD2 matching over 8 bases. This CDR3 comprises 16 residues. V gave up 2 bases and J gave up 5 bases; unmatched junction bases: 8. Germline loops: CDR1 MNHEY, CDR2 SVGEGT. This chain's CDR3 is CASSYGWAGGDNEQFF. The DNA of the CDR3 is TGTGCCAGCAGTTACGGGTGGGCGGGGGGCGACAATGAGCAGTTCTTC.

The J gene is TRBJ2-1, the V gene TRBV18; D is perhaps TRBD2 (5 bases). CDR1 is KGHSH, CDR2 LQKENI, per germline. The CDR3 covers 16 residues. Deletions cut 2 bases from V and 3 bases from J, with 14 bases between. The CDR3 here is CASSPYSGLNYNEQFF. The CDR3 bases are TGTGCCAGCTCACCATACAGCGGACTTAACTACAATGAGCAGTTCTTC.

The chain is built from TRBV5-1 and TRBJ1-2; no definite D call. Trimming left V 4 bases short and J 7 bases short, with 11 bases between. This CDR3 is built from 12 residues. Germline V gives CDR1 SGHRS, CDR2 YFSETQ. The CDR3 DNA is TGCGCCAGCAGCCTGGATCAGCGTGGCTACACCTTC. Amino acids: CASSLDQRGYTF.

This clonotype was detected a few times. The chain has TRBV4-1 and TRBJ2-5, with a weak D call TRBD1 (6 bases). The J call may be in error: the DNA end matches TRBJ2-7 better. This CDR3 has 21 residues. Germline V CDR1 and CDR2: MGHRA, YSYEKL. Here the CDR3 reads CASSQALYFTGKQEPSYEQYF. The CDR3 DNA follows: TGCGCCAGCAGCCAAGCACTCTACTTTACAGGGAAGCAAGAGCCTTCCTACGAGCAGTACTTC.

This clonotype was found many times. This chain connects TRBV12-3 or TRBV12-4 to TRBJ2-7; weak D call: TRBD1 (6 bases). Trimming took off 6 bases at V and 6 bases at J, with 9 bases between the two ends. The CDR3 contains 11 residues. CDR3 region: CASSYRAEQYF. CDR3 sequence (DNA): TGTGCCAGCAGCTACAGGGCCGAGCAGTACTTC.

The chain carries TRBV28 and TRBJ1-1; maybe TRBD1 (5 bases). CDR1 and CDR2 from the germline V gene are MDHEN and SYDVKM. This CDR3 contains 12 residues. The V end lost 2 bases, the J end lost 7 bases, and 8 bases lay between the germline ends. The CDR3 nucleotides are TGTGCCAGCAGTTTACAGGGATTTGAAGCTTTCTTT. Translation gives CASSLQGFEAFF.

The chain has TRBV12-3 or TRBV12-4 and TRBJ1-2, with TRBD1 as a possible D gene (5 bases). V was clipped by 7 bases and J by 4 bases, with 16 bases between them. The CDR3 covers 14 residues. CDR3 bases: TGTGCCAGCACCTGGTCAGGGTCCGGCTATGGCTACACCTTC. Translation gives CASTWSGSGYGYTF.